The T cell receptor beta chain under discussion was sequenced for a study of T cell responses to AZD1222 COVID-19 vaccine. Study background: Pooled in the analysis were second doses at about 4 or about 12 weeks. General study findings and limits: Most donors were white British and more were female, and clonal diversity was possibly underestimated.

Profiled with immunoSEQ multiplex PCR; TCRdb holds only in-frame clones, not every one. The sample contains 150,000 to 200,000 clones, almost 95% of which appear only once. V shed 2 bases and J shed 8 bases, with 7 bases lying between them. Per the germline V gene, CDR1 is SGDLS and CDR2 is YYNGEE. The CDR3 consists of 11 residues. Comments on this clone: Antigen specificity is unknown.

Sequencing used peripheral blood, obtained on day 0 of AZD1222 vaccination. This clonotype originated in an adult in good health. V is TRBV9 and J is TRBJ1-2; no definite D call. CDR3 amino acids: CASSVNGGYTF. CDR3 bases: TGTGCCAGCAGCGTTAATGGAGGCTACACCTTC. Full variable domain (remainder filled in from reference TRBV9 and TRBJ1-2): DSGVTQTPKHLITATGQRVTLRCSPRSGDLSVYWYQQSLDQGLQFLIQYYNGEERAKGNILERFSAQQFPDLHSELNLSSLELGDSALYFCASSVNGGYTFGSGTRLTVV.